The source of this TCR beta chain is a study of blood T cell repertoires in COVID-19. Study-level information: The origin of the acute and convalescent COVID-19 samples was the United States, Italy and Spain. Sample material is recorded as cDNA or gDNA derived from T cells, B-cell-depleted T cells, or PBMCs.

Per the study methods: It was from reference gene primer amplification that nucleated cell counts were estimated. Profiled with immunoSEQ multiplex PCR; TCRdb holds only in-frame clones, not every one. V, J and clone size are taken as reported in that table, and D and trimming were inferred from the DNA itself. The sample holds fewer than 200,000 clones; nearly 90% are singletons and the top ten take 20% to 25%. The CDR3 sequence is 13 residues long. J gave up 1 base and V 8 bases, and 4 bases lay outside the gene matches. Germline lookup yields CDR1 SGHRS and CDR2 YFSETQ. This clone came up once. The sequence came from a man aged 55 to 69 with active or convalescent COVID-19. V usage is TRBV5-1 and J usage is TRBJ2-5; the match to TRBD1 covers 8 bases. The sequenced material came from peripheral blood. CDR3 loop: CASGTGAQETQYF. For the CDR3, the DNA is TGCGCCAGTGGGACAGGTGCCCAAGAGACCCAGTACTTC.